This passage covers 32 T cell receptor beta chains from one sample sequenced in a study of Graves' ophthalmopathy and Graves' hyperthyroidism. The sequenced template was RNA, covering the TCR beta CDR3 region. First-round RT-PCR used HTBI primers; second-round multiplex PCR followed. In TCRdb, the multiplex PCR reads were re-called with MiXCR into one record per CDR3 protein. Here the sample spans approximately 640,000 distinct CDR3 sequences, just over 40% being singletons. Sequenced input: peripheral blood. The receptors derive from an adult man with Graves' ophthalmopathy.

This clonotype was recorded many times. The rearrangement links TRBV29-1 to TRBJ1-2; D remains ambiguous. Trimming shortened V by 3 bases and J by 3 bases, and 17 bases separated the two germline ends. The CDR3 is 15 residues long. The germline V gene encodes CDR1 SQVTM and CDR2 ANQGSEA. CDR3 sequence: CSVEPRLRTDYGYTF. The CDR3 DNA is TGCAGCGTTGAGCCAAGGCTGAGAACGGACTATGGCTACACCTTC.

The rearrangement links TRBV11-1 to TRBJ1-6, with D unresolved. Germline CDR1 is SGHAT and CDR2 is FQDESV (reference sequence). Trimming removed 3 bases at V and 7 bases at J, with 7 bases between. The CDR3 loop spans 13 amino acids. Here the CDR3 DNA reads TGTGCCAGCAGCTTGGGGAGAAATTCACCCCTCCACTTT. It encodes CASSLGRNSPLHF. Full variable domain (remainder filled in from reference TRBV11-1 and TRBJ1-6): EAEVAQSPRYKITEKSQAVAFWCDPISGHATLYWYRQILGQGPELLVQFQDESVVDDSQLPKDRFSAERLKGVDSTLKIQPAELGDSAMYLCASSLGRNSPLHFGNGTRLTVT.

The chain combines TRBV2 with TRBJ1-4; 12 positions match TRBD1. The CDR3 sequence is 15 residues long. CDR1 and CDR2 from the germline V gene are SNHLY and FYNNEI. The trim removed 7 bases at V and 8 bases at J, leaving 8 bases unmatched. The CDR3 sequence: CASKGQGAREEKLFF. As DNA, the CDR3 is TGTGCCAGCAAGGGACAGGGGGCGCGAGAAGAAAAACTGTTTTTT.

This rearrangement joins TRBV6-6 to TRBJ2-7; 8 bases agree with TRBD2. CDR3 length equals 13 residues. The germline CDR1 and CDR2 sequences are MNHNY and SVGAGI (reference sequence). With V trimmed by 8 bases and J by 4 bases, 7 bases remained unmatched. CDR3 DNA: TGTGCCAGCCGCCGGGAGGGGCTATACGAGCAGTACTTC. Amino acids: CASRREGLYEQYF.

The chain carries TRBV29-1 and TRBJ2-5, with a possible D match to TRBD1 (5 bases). The V end was cut by 6 bases, the J end by 1 base, with 12 bases between. The CDR3 has 13 residues. The germline gives CDR1 SQVTM, CDR2 ANQGSEA. CDR3 amino acids: CSVVRVTQETQYF. The CDR3 bases are TGCAGCGTGGTCAGGGTTACCCAAGAGACCCAGTACTTC. Full variable domain (rest looked up from reference TRBV29-1 and TRBJ2-5): SAVISQKPSRDICQRGTSLTIQCQVDSQVTMMFWYRQQPGQSLTLIATANQGSEATYESGFVIDKFPISRPNLTFSTLTVSNMSPEDSSIYLCSVVRVTQETQYFGPGTRLLVL.

This clonotype was seen only a few times. V usage is TRBV20-1 and J usage is TRBJ2-7; weak D call: TRBD1 (6 bases). The CDR3 is 14 residues long. Germline CDR1 DFQATT, CDR2 SNEGSKA (reference sequence). Trimming stripped 1 base from V and 5 bases from J, with 15 bases between. CDR3 bases: TGCAGTGCTAGAGCCCCCCAGGGGTTCCACGAGCAGTACTTC. Its protein product is CSARAPQGFHEQYF.

Many counts were recorded for this clonotype. The chain combines TRBV2 with TRBJ1-2; 7 bases align to TRBD1. The CDR3 spans 14 residues. V dropped 6 bases and J dropped 2; count of bases not matched to a gene: 6. From germline, CDR1 is SNHLY and CDR2 FYNNEI. The CDR3 reads CASSKGQINYGYTF. As DNA, the CDR3 is TGTGCCAGCAGCAAGGGACAGATCAACTATGGCTACACCTTC.

This clonotype has more than one count but fewer than ten. Compared with germline, one end of the junction differs, possibly owing to a read error. This chain joins TRBV10-3 and TRBJ1-3; D possibly corresponds to TRBD1 (6 bases). CDR3 length equals 16 residues. Germline assignment: CDR1 ENHRY and CDR2 SYGVKD. The CDR3 loop is CASSYSRGGAGNTIYF. DNA of the CDR3: TGTGCCAGCAGTTACTCGAGGGGGGGTGCAGGAAACACCATATATTTT.

This clonotype has a handful of counts. The J gene is TRBJ1-1, the V gene TRBV2, with TRBD1 matching 7 bases. Germline V gene data show CDR1 as SNHLY and CDR2 as FYNNEI. V dropped 6 bases and J dropped 1; count of bases not matched to a gene: 17. The CDR3 covers 18 residues. The CDR3 loop is CASSRGIPTGIPNTEAFF. The CDR3 bases are TGTGCCAGCAGCCGAGGGATCCCGACAGGGATCCCGAACACTGAAGCTTTCTTT.

Note on this clonotype: One base away lies a much larger clone, so this may be a sequencing read error. The chain is built from TRBV7-3 and TRBJ2-2; D is possibly TRBD1 (6 bases). Trimming stripped 5 bases from V and 0 bases from J, with 16 bases between. The length of the CDR3 is 17 residues. The germline V gene has CDR1 SGHTA and CDR2 FQGTGA. Here the CDR3 DNA reads TGTGCCAGCAGCAAAGGTTTGGGGGCTCCGAACACCGGGGAGCTGTTTTTT. Protein: CASSKGLGAPNTGELFF.

Comment on this clonotype: This may be a read error, as it is one base from a much larger clone. The chain has TRBV20-1 and TRBJ2-5; possible D gene TRBD2, 6 bases. The V end was cut by 6 bases, the J end by 7 bases, with 12 bases between. Germline V gene lookup returns CDR1 DFQATT and CDR2 SNEGSKA (reference sequence). This CDR3 has 11 residues. As DNA, the CDR3 is TGCAGTGCCATAGCCGGGGGGACCCAGTACTTC. It specifies CSAIAGGTQYF.

CDR3 protein: CASRPDRYYGYTF. As DNA, the CDR3 is TGTGCCAGCAGACCGGACAGGTACTATGGCTACACCTTC. The J gene is TRBJ1-2, the V gene TRBV12-3 or TRBV12-4; TRBD1 matches 7 bases. The CDR3 loop spans 13 amino acids. The V gene end was trimmed by 6 bases and the J gene end by 3 bases; junction bases not matched to a gene: 4.

This chain uses TRBV6-6 with TRBJ1-4; no firm D call. Per the germline V gene, CDR1 is MNHNY and CDR2 is SVGAGI (reference sequence). The CDR3 runs 13 residues. The germline V and J ends were trimmed by 6 bases and 2 bases, with 7 bases remaining between them. CDR3 sequence (DNA): TGTGCCAGCAGAAGACATACTAATGAAAAACTGTTTTTT. As protein: CASRRHTNEKLFF.

The chain links TRBV7-2 to TRBJ1-1; D not resolved. This CDR3 contains 16 residues. V lost 1 base to trimming and J lost 1 base, with 13 bases between them. Per germline, CDR1 SGHTA and CDR2 FQGNSA. Here the CDR3 DNA reads TGTGCCAGCAGCTTAGACTTGGACGGCCCGAACACTGAAGCTTTCTTT. Its protein is CASSLDLDGPNTEAFF.

This clonotype was recorded at least ten times. The chain joins TRBV19 to TRBJ2-7; D perhaps matches TRBD1 (6 bases). The germline gives CDR1 LNHDA, CDR2 SQIVND (reference sequence). The CDR3 extends over 14 amino acids. V was pared by 3 bases and J by 7 bases, with 16 bases between. The CDR3 loop is CASSISTGDREQYF. In DNA, the CDR3 is TGTGCCAGTAGTATTTCGACAGGCGATCGAGAGCAGTACTTC.

CDR3 protein: CAIIGTGRNYGYTF. The DNA of the CDR3 is TGTGCCATCATCGGGACAGGGCGTAACTATGGCTACACCTTC. The rearrangement links TRBV10-3 to TRBJ1-2; 9 positions agree with TRBD1. CDR3 length: 14 amino acids. Germline lookup yields CDR1 ENHRY and CDR2 SYGVKD. J gave up 1 base and V 7 bases, and 4 bases lay outside the gene matches.

Comments on this clonotype: Mismatch with germline at one junction end may stem from a read error. The chain carries TRBV2 and TRBJ2-7; TRBD1 is a possible D gene (6 bases). The germline CDR1 and CDR2 sequences are SNHLY and FYNNEI. This CDR3 spans 15 amino acids. This chain's CDR3 is CASSVSRGNSYEQYF. The CDR3 DNA is TGCGCCAGCAGCGTGTCGAGGGGGAACTCCTACGAGCAGTACTTC. Drawing the rest from reference TRBV2 and TRBJ2-7, the complete variable domain is EPEVTQTPSHQVTQMGQEVILRCVPISNHLYFYWYRQILGQKVEFLVSFYNNEISEKSEIFDDQFSVERPDGSNFTLKIRSTKLEDSAMYFCASSVSRGNSYEQYFGPGTRLTVT.

This clonotype was seen more than once but under ten times. The rearrangement uses TRBV7-9 and TRBJ1-4; 8 bases map to TRBD1. Unmatched junction bases numbered 15, after V lost 5 bases and J lost 4 bases. Germline lookup yields CDR1 SEHNR and CDR2 FQNEAQ (reference sequence). CDR3 length: 18 residues. Here the CDR3 reads CASSRGVAGGDINEKLFF. CDR3 nucleotides: TGTGCCAGCAGCCGCGGAGTGGCAGGGGGCGACATTAATGAAAAACTGTTTTTT.

As regards this clonotype: This may stem from a read error, because a much larger clone lies one nucleotide away. V and J are TRBV6-1 and TRBJ2-5; 8 positions match TRBD1. CDR3 length equals 16 residues. The trim removed 4 bases at V and 1 base at J, leaving 8 bases unmatched. The V gene's germline CDR1 is MNHNS and CDR2 SASEGT. The CDR3 sequence is CASSGTGRGSQETQYF. For the CDR3, the DNA is TGTGCCAGCAGTGGGACAGGGAGAGGGTCCCAAGAGACCCAGTACTTC.

This clonotype was found many times. V usage is TRBV6-6 and J usage is TRBJ1-4, with 9 positions matching TRBD1. The CDR3 covers 15 residues. The germline gives CDR1 MNHNY, CDR2 SVGAGI (reference sequence). With 2 bases clipped from V and 7 bases from J, the junction kept 5 bases outside the gene matches. CDR3 in DNA: TGTGCCAGCAGTTACCTGGGACAGGGCGGTGAAAAACTGTTTTTT. It codes for CASSYLGQGGEKLFF.

J is TRBJ2-2 and V is TRBV6-1; perhaps TRBD1 as D (6 bases). Trimming shortened V by 4 bases and J by 0 bases, and 12 bases separated the two germline ends. This CDR3 region has 16 residues. CDR1 is MNHNS, CDR2 SASEGT, per germline. CDR3 in DNA: TGTGCCAGCAGTGTACAGGGCGCCGCGAACACCGGGGAGCTGTTTTTT. Translated: CASSVQGAANTGELFF.

The rearrangement uses TRBV5-6 and TRBJ2-5, with a possible D match to TRBD1 (6 bases). The V gene lost 6 bases and the J gene lost 4 bases, with 13 bases spanning the gap. This CDR3 has 13 residues. Germline CDR1 and CDR2: SGHDT and YYEEEE. The CDR3 DNA sequence: TGTGCCAGCACCTCACAGGGAGCAGAGACCCAGTACTTC. Amino acids: CASTSQGAETQYF. Using reference TRBV5-6 and TRBJ2-5 for the parts outside the CDR3, the full variable domain is DAGVTQSPTHLIKTRGQQVTLRCSPKSGHDTVSWYQQALGQGPQFIFQYYEEEERQRGNFPDRFSGHQFPNYSSELNVNALLLGDSALYLCASTSQGAETQYFGPGTRLLVL.

This clonotype was counted a few times. The chain links TRBV5-8 to TRBJ2-7, with a possible D match to TRBD1 (6 bases). This CDR3 is 14 amino acids long. Germline V gene data show CDR1 as SGHTS and CDR2 as YDEGEE. V was clipped by 2 bases and J by 4 bases, with 13 bases between them. CDR3 loop: CASSFRGSPYEQYF. As DNA, the CDR3 is TGTGCCAGCAGCTTCAGGGGAAGCCCGTACGAGCAGTACTTC. Full variable domain (outside the CDR3, taken from reference TRBV5-8 and TRBJ2-7): EAGVTQSPTHLIKTRGQQATLRCSPISGHTSVYWYQQALGLGLQFLLWYDEGEERNRGNFPPRFSGRQFPNYSSELNVNALELEDSALYLCASSFRGSPYEQYFGPGTRLTVT.

This clonotype was counted many times. The chain uses TRBV5-1 and TRBJ1-2; the D is unclear. Trimming shortened V by 0 bases and J by 3 bases, and 9 bases separated the two germline ends. Germline values: CDR1 SGHRS, CDR2 YFSETQ. The CDR3 covers 14 residues. CDR3 sequence (DNA): TGCGCCAGCAGCTTGGTGGGGTTTTACTATGGCTACACCTTC. Residues: CASSLVGFYYGYTF.

The rearrangement joins TRBV29-1 to TRBJ1-1; TRBD1 agrees at 8 bases. This CDR3 spans 14 amino acids. V was clipped by 4 bases and J by 8 bases; unmatched bases: 12. Germline V gene sequence: CDR1 SQVTM, CDR2 ANQGSEA. CDR3 in amino acids: CSVGTREDREEAFF. CDR3 bases: TGCAGCGTTGGAACTAGAGAGGACAGGGAGGAAGCTTTCTTT.

This clonotype was seen a handful of times. The chain employs TRBV2 and TRBJ1-3; D remains ambiguous. Trimming shortened V by 6 bases and J by 4 bases, and 19 bases separated the two germline ends. The CDR3 sequence is 16 residues long. Germline CDR1 and CDR2: SNHLY and FYNNEI. The DNA of the CDR3 is TGTGCCAGCAGCCCCACTGGCGGATCCCTCGGAAACACCATATATTTT. This sequence encodes CASSPTGGSLGNTIYF.

This clonotype was found once. This clone may be a read error of a much larger clone one base away. The chain links TRBV19 to TRBJ1-5, with a weak D call TRBD1 (5 bases). V was cut by 11 bases and J by 6 bases, with 23 bases left in between. The CDR3 runs to 15 residues. Germline V gene data show CDR1 as LNHDA and CDR2 as SQIVND (reference sequence). This CDR3 reads CAGTLPGAGGQPQHF. CDR3 DNA: TGTGCCGGTACCCTTCCCGGAGCGGGGGGTCAGCCCCAGCATTTT.

The V and J genes are TRBV7-8 and TRBJ1-2; 9 bases map to TRBD1. V was pared by 5 bases and J by 4 bases, with 5 bases of the junction left unmatched. The length of the CDR3 is 14 residues. Germline CDR1 SGHVS, CDR2 FQNEAQ. CDR3 amino acids: CASSPRDRAYGYTF. The DNA of the CDR3 is TGTGCCAGCAGCCCCCGGGACAGGGCCTATGGCTACACCTTC.

This clonotype was observed at least ten times. The J gene is TRBJ1-2, the V gene TRBV20-1; 10 bases map to TRBD1. Germline assignment: CDR1 DFQATT and CDR2 SNEGSKA (reference sequence). The CDR3 covers 15 residues. The ends lost 1 base at V and 3 bases at J; junction bases unmatched: 5. CDR3 protein: CSARAGQGEYYGYTF. CDR3 coding DNA: TGCAGTGCTAGAGCAGGACAGGGGGAGTACTATGGCTACACCTTC.

V usage is TRBV24-1 and J usage is TRBJ1-4, with 9 bases aligning to TRBD1. Germline lookup yields CDR1 KGHDR and CDR2 SFDVKD. Trimming cost V 4 bases and J 5 bases; bases outside gene matches: 1. The CDR3 spans 14 residues. Written as DNA, the CDR3 is TGTGCCACCAGTGAGGGACAGGGAAATGAAAAACTGTTTTTT. It codes for CATSEGQGNEKLFF.

This clonotype has a handful of counts. The chain carries TRBV12-3 or TRBV12-4 and TRBJ2-7, with a possible D match to TRBD2 (6 bases). V lost 6 bases to trimming and J lost 3 bases, with 12 bases between them. The CDR3 is made up of 13 amino acids. The CDR3 coding sequence is TGTGCCAGCAGCCACGCGGGGATCTACGAGCAGTACTTC. As protein: CASSHAGIYEQYF.

This clonotype was seen at least ten times. This chain links TRBV7-9 with TRBJ1-4; D is unresolved. The germline V gene has CDR1 SEHNR and CDR2 FQNEAQ (reference sequence). The germline V and J ends were trimmed by 1 base and 0 bases, with 6 bases remaining between them. CDR3 length equals 15 residues. CDR3 amino acids: CASSLGRTTNEKLFF. For the CDR3, the DNA is TGTGCCAGCAGCTTAGGTCGAACAACTAATGAAAAACTGTTTTTT. The variable domain in full, with the rest retrieved from reference TRBV7-9 and TRBJ1-4, is DTGVSQNPRHKITKRGQNVTFRCDPISEHNRLYWYRQTLGQGPEFLTYFQNEAQLEKSRLLSDRFSAERPKGSFSTLEIQRTEQGDSAMYLCASSLGRTTNEKLFFGSGTQLSVL.